Following are 18 T cell receptor beta chains from one sample sequenced in a study of blood T cell repertoires in COVID-19. Using immunoSEQ multiplex PCR, the repertoire was profiled, and TCRdb retains in-frame clones only, with some absent. The repertoire includes a few hundred thousand clones, about four fifths of them detected once, and around 3.5% sits in the top ten. The sequencing input was peripheral blood. These receptors all come from a woman over 75 with acute or convalescent COVID-19.

The rearrangement uses TRBV3-1 (or the pseudogene TRBV3-2) and TRBJ1-4; D may be TRBD1 (5 bases). Trimming shortened V by 0 bases and J by 5 bases, and 16 bases separated the two germline ends. Germline V gene data show CDR1 as LGHDT and CDR2 as YNNKEL (reference sequence). CDR3 length equals 17 residues. CDR3 region: CASSQDEKGAENEKLFF. The CDR3, as DNA: TGTGCCAGCAGCCAAGATGAAAAAGGGGCAGAGAATGAAAAACTGTTTTTT.

The chain joins TRBV25-1 to TRBJ1-1; possibly TRBD1 for D (6 bases). V was shortened by 6 bases and J by 2 bases, with 19 bases between the two germline ends. Germline values: CDR1 MGHDK, CDR2 SYGVNS. This CDR3 has 16 residues. The CDR3 DNA follows: TGTGCCAGCAGGACGACAGGTATTGGAGCTAACACTGAAGCTTTCTTT. Translating gives CASRTTGIGANTEAFF. Full variable domain (remainder filled in from reference TRBV25-1 and TRBJ1-1): EADIYQTPRYLVIGTGKKITLECSQTMGHDKMYWYQQDPGMELHLIHYSYGVNSTEKGDLSSESTVSRIRTEHFPLTLESARPSHTSQYLCASRTTGIGANTEAFFGQGTRLTVV.

The J gene is TRBJ2-1, the V gene TRBV19; 8 positions match TRBD1. The CDR3 has 17 amino acids. V shed 4 bases and J 4 bases; nucleotides not matched to a gene: 12. The germline gives CDR1 LNHDA, CDR2 SQIVND (reference sequence). The DNA for the CDR3 is TGTGCCAGTAGTACCTCCACAGGGGGACGCAGATACAATGAGCAGTTCTTC. Its protein is CASSTSTGGRRYNEQFF. Based on the CDR3 plus reference TRBV19 and TRBJ2-1, the full variable domain is DGGITQSPKYLFRKEGQNVTLSCEQNLNHDAMYWYRQDPGQGLRLIYYSQIVNDFQKGDIAEGYSVSREKKESFPLTVTSAQKNPTAFYLCASSTSTGGRRYNEQFFGPGTRLTVL.

This clone was counted a single time. The chain uses TRBV3-1 (or the pseudogene TRBV3-2) and TRBJ2-7; TRBD1 aligns across 7 bases. V shed 6 bases and J 0 bases; nucleotides not matched to a gene: 2. Germline V lookup: CDR1 LGHDT, CDR2 YNNKEL (reference sequence). CDR3 length: 13 residues. The CDR3 DNA sequence: TGTGCCAGCAGTCACAGGGGCTCCTACGAGCAGTACTTC. Translating gives CASSHRGSYEQYF.

The rearrangement uses TRBV29-1 and TRBJ1-3; D possibly corresponds to TRBD1 (6 bases). V gave up 3 bases and J gave up 0 bases, with 27 bases separating them. CDR1 is SQVTM, CDR2 ANQGSEA, per germline. This CDR3 has 20 residues. This CDR3 reads CSVDGGANNREEDSGNTIYF. The CDR3 region has the DNA TGCAGCGTTGATGGGGGCGCGAACAACAGGGAAGAGGACTCTGGAAACACCATATATTTT.

The genes are TRBV7-3 and TRBJ1-2, with 8 nucleotides matching TRBD1. With 5 bases clipped from V and 3 bases from J, the junction kept 5 bases outside the gene matches. The germline V gene encodes CDR1 SGHTA and CDR2 FQGTGA. This CDR3 is built from 14 residues. CDR3 sequence reads: CASSTTGDYYGYTF. The DNA for the CDR3 is TGTGCCAGCAGCACGACAGGGGACTACTATGGCTACACCTTC.

V is TRBV3-1 (or the pseudogene TRBV3-2) and J is TRBJ1-4; weak D call: TRBD1 (6 bases). The CDR3 length is 14 residues. Germline V gene data show CDR1 as LGHDT and CDR2 as YNNKEL (reference sequence). Trimming left V 3 bases short and J 7 bases short, with 12 bases between. CDR3: CASSQPGVVEKLFF. The CDR3 DNA sequence: TGTGCCAGCAGCCAGCCAGGGGTGGTTGAAAAACTGTTTTTT.

There are a few counts of this clone. The CDR3 DNA is TGTGCCAGTAGTAACAGCGGGACAGGGGTTTGGGAAGCTTTCTTT. Protein: CASSNSGTGVWEAFF. The V call is TRBV19, the J call TRBJ1-1, with 10 bases fitting TRBD1. J lost 8 bases, V lost 4 bases, and 10 bases had no gene match. Germline V CDR1 and CDR2: LNHDA, SQIVND (reference sequence). The CDR3 totals 15 residues.

The CDR3 region is CASSFGRTDTQYF. CDR3 DNA sequence: TGTGCCAGCAGCTTTGGCCGCACAGATACGCAGTATTTT. This sequence joins TRBV7-2 and TRBJ2-3; D not resolved. The germline CDR1 and CDR2 sequences are SGHTA and FQGNSA. This CDR3 contains 13 residues. The V and J ends lost 3 bases and 1 base respectively, with 5 bases between them.

The V call is TRBV6-6, the J call TRBJ2-7; D gene ambiguous. The CDR3 extends over 12 amino acids. In germline, CDR1 is MNHNY, CDR2 SVGAGI (reference sequence). V was cut by 0 bases and J by 3 bases, with 3 bases left in between. The CDR3 sequence: CASSYSYYEQYF. The CDR3 DNA sequence: TGTGCCAGCAGTTACTCGTACTACGAGCAGTACTTC.

This chain joins TRBV23-1 and TRBJ2-2; TRBD1 agrees at 8 bases. TRBV23-1 is labeled an ORF, and its function is uncertain. The CDR3 spans 15 residues. Germline trimming cut 4 bases from V and 2 bases from J; bases unmatched to any gene: 3. This CDR3 reads CASSRDRGNTGELFF. The CDR3 nucleotides are TGCGCCAGCAGTCGCGACAGGGGAAACACCGGGGAGCTGTTTTTT.

V gene TRBV4-1 combines with J gene TRBJ2-3; 10 nucleotides line up with TRBD1. The CDR3 extends over 15 amino acids. Trimming cost V 5 bases and J 3 bases; bases outside gene matches: 5. Germline CDR1 reads MGHRA; CDR2 reads YSYEKL. CDR3: CASSSDRGRTDTQYF. The CDR3 nucleotides are TGCGCCAGCAGCTCCGACAGGGGGCGGACAGATACGCAGTATTTT.

The V and J genes are TRBV4-2 and TRBJ2-2; D is perhaps TRBD2 (6 bases). The germline gives CDR1 LGHNA, CDR2 YNFKEQ. V dropped 8 bases and J dropped 2 bases, with 12 bases sitting between them. The CDR3 runs to 14 residues. The DNA for the CDR3 is TGTGCCAGCCAAGCTAGCGTCAACACCGGGGAGCTGTTTTTT. It is translated as CASQASVNTGELFF.

This clone is a singleton in its sample. The gene calls are TRBV5-5 and TRBJ2-7; tentative D call: TRBD2 (5 bases). V was clipped by 7 bases and J by 3 bases, with 14 bases between them. Germline-derived CDR1 and CDR2 are SGHKS and YYEKEE (reference sequence). The CDR3 is 13 amino acids. In nucleotides, the CDR3 is TGTGCCAGCGGACTCCTCTTCGTCTACGAGCAGTACTTC. This sequence encodes CASGLLFVYEQYF.

The chain carries TRBV2 and TRBJ1-2; D not certain. The CDR3 consists of 11 residues. Germline assignment: CDR1 SNHLY and CDR2 FYNNEI. Trimming removed 6 bases from V and 12 bases from J, with 14 bases in between. CDR3 in DNA: TGTGCCAGCAGGGCACGGGATTTCGACACCTTC. It specifies CASRARDFDTF.

Here the CDR3 DNA reads TGTGCCAGCAGCTTAGGACTAGCGGGTTACGAGCAGTACTTC. Translated: CASSLGLAGYEQYF. This chain connects TRBV7-8 to TRBJ2-7; 10 nucleotides align to TRBD2. The ends lost 1 base at V and 4 bases at J; junction bases unmatched: 1. The germline gives CDR1 SGHVS, CDR2 FQNEAQ. CDR3 length: 14 amino acids.

The chain joins TRBV6-1 to TRBJ1-1; tentative D call: TRBD1 (5 bases). CDR1 is MNHNS and CDR2 is SASEGT in the germline V gene. This CDR3 region has 16 residues. The V gene lost 8 bases and the J gene lost 4 bases, with 23 bases spanning the gap. CDR3 DNA: TGTGCCAGCCGGGAAGGGGTACTGGGGGGTGGCACTGAAGCTTTCTTT. The encoded protein is CASREGVLGGGTEAFF.

The V call is TRBV7-9, the J call TRBJ1-4, with TRBD1 matching 8 bases. The CDR3 extends over 14 amino acids. Germline V gene sequence: CDR1 SEHNR, CDR2 FQNEAQ (reference sequence). V trimming: 7 bases; J trimming: 6 bases; junction bases outside the gene matches: 7. This chain's CDR3 is CASNLRGRDEKLFF. The DNA for the CDR3 is TGTGCCAGCAACCTCAGGGGGCGCGATGAAAAACTGTTTTTT. Full variable domain (outside the CDR3, taken from reference TRBV7-9 and TRBJ1-4): DTGVSQNPRHKITKRGQNVTFRCDPISEHNRLYWYRQTLGQGPEFLTYFQNEAQLEKSRLLSDRFSAERPKGSFSTLEIQRTEQGDSAMYLCASNLRGRDEKLFFGSGTQLSVL.